The clone carrying this T cell receptor (beta chain) was picked up a small number of times. Its matching antigen is unknown. The data originate from a study of beta chain features in type 1 diabetes. Whole-study findings and limits: The naive, central memory and Treg TCRB repertoires looked more alike in patients than they did in healthy donors.

cDNA synthesis used the whole RNA isolate, giving expressed TCRB sequences. Using immunoSEQ multiplex PCR, the repertoire was profiled, and TCRdb retains in-frame clones only, with some absent. The table shows under 550,000 clones, with about an eighth occurring only once. Trimming removed 0 bases from V and 2 bases from J, with 14 bases in between. Germline CDR1 and CDR2: KGHSH and LQKENI. The length of the CDR3 is 17 residues. The receptor was derived from a woman aged 18-30 years in good health. Sequenced sample: naive CD4+ T cells from blood. The chain links TRBV18 to TRBJ2-1; unclear D gene. The CDR3 bases are TGTGCCAGCTCACCACCGAGTGGTGGGGTAGCCTACAATGAGCAGTTCTTC. Translating it yields CASSPPSGGVAYNEQFF.